This T cell receptor (beta chain) is from a study of identical twins (dated by TCRdb to about 2016). For context, the study as a whole: TCR alpha and beta repertoires from monozygotic twins, unrelated adults of various ages and cord blood were deep-sequenced to test whether fetal clonotypes persist. To rule out contamination, replicate twin experiments were performed at different times with different library preparation protocols. Overall study results and their limits: Zero-insertion analyses could be partly confounded by invariant T cells such as MAIT and iNKT, though diverse VJ usage argued against such confounding for most clonotypes. Abundant cord blood beta clonotypes had fewer insertions, young adult naive repertoires showed a similar but weaker trend, and memory repertoires showed no such trend. In monozygotic twins, out-of-frame TCR alpha sharing was systematically underestimated by recombination models, although the models agreed with sharing between unrelated individuals. Conclusions relied on cross-sectional statistical analysis, since the same donors could not be followed over many years. In beta out-of-frame sequences, excess twin sharing was weaker, because having fewer shared sequences lowered the signal-to-noise ratio. Compared with coincidental sharing between unrelated individuals, out-of-frame TCR alpha sequences shared between twins showed an excess of sequences with low generation probability.

Libraries came from 5' RACE. Sequencing used an Illumina HiSeq 2000. Template switching introduced a universal primer binding site; the final cDNA contained a unique molecular identifier, enabling accurate counting of TCR cDNA molecules. Specific primers in the conserved constant-segment region were used to synthesize first-strand cDNA for the TCR alpha and beta chains. To control for contamination, each cDNA library was double barcoded with a SMART-Mk sample barcode plus Illumina barcodes. TruSeq adapter sequences, together with Illumina sample barcodes, were added in two successive PCR steps. Sequencing of the TCR alpha and beta cDNA libraries was done on the Illumina HiSeq platform using custom primers. The paper's processing steps were these. MiGEC was used to process raw reads and extract unique molecular identifiers, and MiXCR was used to find CDR3 positions. For each individual, recombination models were inferred using an EM algorithm with the repgenHMM and IGoR tools. Shared clonotype analysis was performed with the tcR package in R, normalizing sharing by the product of cloneset sizes. To study raw recombination without the effects of thymic and clonal selection, out-of-frame nonproductive sequences were analyzed. TCRdb cleaned the public reads at Q25 with fastp, built clones with MiXCR and kept in-frame beta chains. For every CDR3 protein sequence, its rows merge into one entry that carries the most common genes and DNA. None of the V and J calls come from the authors' own analysis; TCRdb made them. The sample yields roughly 350,000 distinct CDR3 sequences; approximately 13% were counted once. Of the sample, around 7.8% is held by the ten largest clones.

In its sample, this clonotype was seen a few times. The specificity of this receptor is unknown. Base qualities were left out, and no much larger clone turns up one base away. Every donor in the study was a healthy Caucasian. Three pairs of female monozygotic twins, all aged roughly 18 to 29 years, made up the twin cohort. CD4+ and CD8+ T cell populations were isolated with positive isolation kits from Invitrogen. From the germline V gene (reference sequence), CDR1 is DFQATT and CDR2 is SNEGSKA. Trimming costs V 3 bases and J 8 bases, and their ends lie 8 bases apart. From its cysteine to its phenylalanine, the CDR3 spans 11 amino acids. The entry retains the CDR3 DNA only, 33 bases that are in frame from base 1. A further study also used this sample, focusing on yellow fever vaccine responses in identical twins. As described in the second report: The authors reported that the T cell response to vaccination in identical twins appeared partly convergent and partly personalized. In the study, vaccine-responding T cell clones were precisely tracked in identical twins.

The specimen was CD8+ T cells sorted from blood. The sequence came from a woman under 30 in good health. This chain is built from TRBV20-1 and TRBJ2-1, with no D gene named confidently. The CDR3 protein is CSARSVYEQFF. The sequenced DNA is TGCAGTGCTAGGTCCGTCTATGAGCAGTTCTTC.